A single sample gave rise to the 10 T cell receptor beta chains below, sequenced in a study of tumor-infiltrating lymphocytes in primary liver carcinoma. Researchers generated TCR beta cDNA from around 0.55 ug of total RNA, relying on a constant-region primer. ARM-PCR was slightly modified, and three nested multiplex PCR rounds with it gave rise to the TCR beta libraries. Use of TRBV1-TRBV30 forward primers with a C-beta reverse primer characterized the first two PCR rounds, which lasted about 10 cycles each. TCRdb re-called the multiplex PCR reads with MiXCR, one entry per CDR3 protein. The sample carries about 120,000 distinct CDR3 sequences, around two thirds recorded once. Extraction of RNA together with DNA used about 17-34 mg of unsorted bulk tissue. The sample comprised tumor-adjacent normal liver tissue. The receptors were gathered from a woman aged 55-69 years with primary liver carcinoma and hepatitis B virus infection.

Concerning this clonotype itself: A much larger clone is a single base away; this may be a read error. The V call is TRBV5-1, the J call TRBJ2-1; D not resolved. From germline, CDR1 is SGHRS and CDR2 YFSETQ. V lost 7 bases and J lost 9, with 20 bases in between. The CDR3 length is 14 residues. CDR3 amino acids: CASGPLISYGEQFF. The CDR3 DNA reads TGCGCCAGCGGACCACTCATTAGTTACGGTGAGCAGTTCTTC.

This clonotype was picked up one time. Possible read error: a much larger clone is one base away. The chain employs TRBV7-9 and TRBJ1-1; TRBD1 matches 8 bases. The ends lost 5 bases at V and 5 bases at J; junction bases unmatched: 1. Per the germline V gene, CDR1 is SEHNR and CDR2 is FQNEAQ (reference sequence). The CDR3 is 12 residues long. The CDR3 sequence: CASSRTGTEAFF. The DNA for the CDR3 is TGTGCCAGCAGCAGGACAGGGACTGAAGCTTTCTTT.

The table lists this clonotype with a count of one. The chain couples TRBV18 to TRBJ2-5; D is perhaps TRBD2 (6 bases). CDR3 length equals 14 residues. The ends were cut back, 3 bases at V and 1 base at J, with 9 bases in the middle. Germline CDR1 is KGHSH and CDR2 is LQKENI. The CDR3 region has the DNA TGTGCCAGCTCACCGGGACTGGCCCAAGAGACCCAGTACTTC. The encoded protein is CASSPGLAQETQYF.

Concerning this clonotype itself: The final CDR3 position lacks the conserved phenylalanine or tryptophan, pointing to a likely read error. Here the CDR3 DNA reads TGTGCCAGCAGCCCCCTACTATCGGGAACCTACAATGAGCAGTTCATC. The encoded protein is CASSPLLSGTYNEQFI. This rearrangement joins TRBV11-2 to TRBJ2-1, with D possibly matching TRBD2 (5 bases). This CDR3 spans 16 amino acids. The V end lost 5 bases, the J end lost 2 bases, and 16 bases lay between the germline ends. Germline V CDR1 and CDR2: SGHAT, FQNNGV.

This clonotype has a count of ten or more. The chain recombines TRBV4-1 with TRBJ2-7; the D gene could be TRBD1 or TRBD2 (5 bases each). This CDR3 is built from 13 residues. The germline V gene has CDR1 MGHRA and CDR2 YSYEKL. V was clipped by 2 bases and J by 4 bases, with 9 bases between them. The CDR3 nucleotides are TGCGCCAGCAGCCAACAGGGAGAATACGAGCAGTACTTC. Its translation: CASSQQGEYEQYF.

A word on this clonotype: The CDR3 carries no conserved terminal phenylalanine or tryptophan, so it likely arises from a read error. This chain connects TRBV4-1 to TRBJ2-7, with D perhaps TRBD1 (6 bases). The CDR3 has 14 amino acids. CDR1 is MGHRA and CDR2 is YSYEKL in the germline V gene. Written as DNA, the CDR3 is TGCGTCAGCAGCCAAGGGAACAGGGTAGGCGAGCAGTACCTC. It yields the protein CVSSQGNRVGEQYL.

Concerning this clonotype itself: Because the CDR3 is missing its conserved closing phenylalanine or tryptophan, this is likely a read error. The chain uses TRBV5-8 and TRBJ2-1; no reliable D call. Germline-derived CDR1 and CDR2 are SGHTS and YDEGEE. The CDR3 consists of 10 residues. This CDR3 reads CASSLNGQFS. The CDR3 nucleotides read TGTGCCAGCAGCTTGAATGGGCAGTTCTCC.

The rearrangement uses TRBV29-1 and TRBJ2-7; D is possibly TRBD2 (5 bases). CDR3 length: 11 residues. The V gene's germline CDR1 is SQVTM and CDR2 ANQGSEA. Between the trimmed V and J ends, which lost 8 bases and 4 bases, there was a span of 12 bases. The CDR3 sequence is CSTRVGYEQYF. Here the CDR3 DNA reads TGCAGCACTAGGGTGGGTTACGAGCAGTACTTC.

There are many counts of this clonotype. The chain recombines TRBV6-5 with TRBJ2-5; 7 bases fit TRBD1. Trimming removed 5 bases from V and 5 bases from J; junction bases left unmatched: 2. Germline CDR1 MNHEY, CDR2 SVGAGI. The CDR3 runs to 12 residues. In DNA, the CDR3 is TGTGCCAGCAGTCCACAGGGGGAGACCCAGTACTTC. This encodes CASSPQGETQYF.

On this clonotype itself: The junction and the germline gene differ at one end; a read error may be behind it. The J gene is TRBJ1-1, the V gene TRBV14; D gene unclear. The length of the CDR3 is 13 residues. Germline loops: CDR1 SGHDN, CDR2 FVKESK. The DNA of the CDR3 is TGTGCCAGCAACCTTCAGCGGACTACTGAAGCCTTCTTT. Amino acid sequence: CASNLQRTTEAFF.